This entry concerns a single T cell receptor beta chain. Its antigen is as yet unknown. The data originate from a study of cytomegalovirus exposure and HLA in healthy donors. Study-level results: For most TCR beta V segments, an earlier analysis put the productive rate at about 90% or about 30% of the time.

Amplification used 60 Vbeta primers and 13 Jbeta primers. TCRdb's copy holds only in-frame clones and misses some; the assay was immunoSEQ multiplex PCR. Of 110,000 to 150,000 clones listed, around 80% are singletons. Nominal health characterized the donors when sampled, though unrecorded immune exposures were likely. This TCR was sampled from a female donor in good health and CMV-seronegative. The source material was PBMCs.

CDR3 sequence (DNA): TGTGCCAGCAGTGAATCCCTCAGCGTCCTGAACACTGAAGCTTTCTTT. Encoded protein: CASSESLSVLNTEAFF. The chain couples TRBV25-1 to TRBJ1-1; no reliable D call. With 1 base removed from V and 0 bases from J, the gap between germline ends came to 12 bases. This CDR3 spans 16 amino acids. From germline, CDR1 is MGHDK and CDR2 SYGVNS.